One and the same sample provided the 27 T cell receptor beta chains below, sequenced in a study of shared clonotypes between healthy human individuals. Sequencing used immunoSEQ multiplex PCR; TCRdb keeps in-frame clones, though not all of them. The sample includes more than 850,000 clones, around three quarters seen only once; the top ten take under 0.6%. Material for sequencing was memory CD4+ T cells from PBMCs. The subset here: CD45RA-negative fraction. The receptors were sampled from a man between 18 and 35 years old in good health. Some clones in this sample may be carry-over from other donors' samples.

This chain connects TRBV7-2 to TRBJ1-1, with 8 positions matching TRBD1. With 3 bases clipped from V and 6 bases from J, the junction kept 6 bases outside the gene matches. This CDR3 comprises 14 residues. The V gene's germline CDR1 is SGHTA and CDR2 FQGNSA. DNA of the CDR3: TGTGCCAGCAGCTTGTCAGGGGGCGATCCTGAAGCTTTCTTT. Protein sequence: CASSLSGGDPEAFF.

In nucleotides, the CDR3 is TGTGCCAGCAGCACTTCCGGACAGGGTTGGTACGAGCAGTACTTC. Translation: CASSTSGQGWYEQYF. V and J are TRBV28 and TRBJ2-7, with 8 bases matching TRBD1. The germline gives CDR1 MDHEN, CDR2 SYDVKM. V lost 6 bases and J lost 4; bases outside the gene matches: 11. The length of the CDR3 is 15 residues.

V and J are TRBV30 and TRBJ2-1; TRBD2 matches 10 bases. Trimming took 0 bases from V and 8 from J; bases not matched to a gene: 7. Germline values: CDR1 GTSNPN, CDR2 SVGIG (reference sequence). The CDR3 extends over 15 amino acids. CDR3 sequence (DNA): TGTGCCTGGAGTGTAATGGCTAGCGGGAGCGATGAGCAGTTCTTC. Its translation: CAWSVMASGSDEQFF.

The CDR3 spells CASSEALRGANQPQHF. DNA of the CDR3: TGTGCCAGCAGTGAAGCGCTTCGGGGGGCCAATCAGCCCCAGCATTTT. The chain links TRBV2 to TRBJ1-5; TRBD1 is a possible D gene (6 bases). CDR1 SNHLY and CDR2 FYNNEI come from the germline V gene. V lost 0 bases and J 3 bases, leaving 12 bases between the germline ends. The CDR3 contains 16 residues.

The J gene is TRBJ2-7, the V gene TRBV7-8; perhaps D is TRBD1 or TRBD2 (6 bases each). Trimming took 1 base from V and 6 from J, leaving 13 bases between them. Germline V gene data show CDR1 as SGHVS and CDR2 as FQNEAQ. The length of the CDR3 is 14 residues. The CDR3 protein is CASSLVGRGGEQYF. DNA of the CDR3: TGTGCCAGCAGCTTAGTGGGCAGGGGAGGCGAGCAGTACTTC.

Notes on this clone: A single base is all that separates this from a far larger clone, so a read error is likely. This sample includes further DNA sequences coding for the same CDR3. This rearrangement joins TRBV11-2 to TRBJ2-3; D perhaps matches TRBD1 (5 bases). The germline V gene has CDR1 SGHAT and CDR2 FQNNGV. Trimming stripped 0 bases from V and 1 base from J, with 5 bases between. CDR3 length: 14 amino acids. CDR3 region: CASSLDRGTDTQYF. In DNA form, the CDR3 reads TGTGCCAGCAGCTTAGACAGGGGCACAGATACGCAGTATTTT.

A remark on this clone: Other DNA sequences from this sample encode an identical CDR3 as well. The chain combines TRBV7-2 with TRBJ2-7; D may correspond to TRBD1 or TRBD2 (5 bases each). There are 15 residues in the CDR3. Trimming shortened V by 1 base and J by 0 bases, and 10 bases separated the two germline ends. Germline V lookup: CDR1 SGHTA, CDR2 FQGNSA. CDR3 sequence (DNA): TGTGCCAGCAGCTTAGAGCCAGGGAGCTCCTACGAGCAGTACTTC. Encoded protein: CASSLEPGSSYEQYF.

This sequence joins TRBV19 and TRBJ1-5; 7 nucleotides align to TRBD1. V trimming: 5 bases; J trimming: 6 bases; junction bases outside the gene matches: 10. Germline V gives CDR1 LNHDA, CDR2 SQIVND (reference sequence). The CDR3 spans 15 residues. CDR3: CASSVMEGAGQPQHF. DNA of the CDR3: TGTGCCAGTAGTGTCATGGAGGGGGCTGGTCAGCCCCAGCATTTT. The variable domain in full, with the rest retrieved from reference TRBV19 and TRBJ1-5, is DGGITQSPKYLFRKEGQNVTLSCEQNLNHDAMYWYRQDPGQGLRLIYYSQIVNDFQKGDIAEGYSVSREKKESFPLTVTSAQKNPTAFYLCASSVMEGAGQPQHFGDGTRLSIL.

The chain has TRBV18 and TRBJ2-5; D is unclear. V lost 6 bases, J lost 2 bases, and 10 bases lay in between. CDR1 and CDR2 from the germline V gene are KGHSH and LQKENI. The CDR3 has 13 residues. The CDR3 reads CASSRSEQETQYF. In nucleotides, the CDR3 is TGTGCCAGCTCCCGGAGTGAACAAGAGACCCAGTACTTC.

V and J are TRBV5-4 and TRBJ2-1, with TRBD2 matching 7 bases. Germline lookup yields CDR1 SGHNT and CDR2 YYREEE (reference sequence). There are 13 residues in the CDR3. Unmatched junction bases numbered 4, after V lost 1 base and J lost 9 bases. CDR3 amino acids: CASSLFGGGEQFF. DNA for the CDR3: TGTGCCAGCAGCTTGTTCGGCGGGGGTGAGCAGTTCTTC.

The J gene is TRBJ1-1, the V gene TRBV19, with 7 bases that match TRBD1. The ends lost 4 bases at V and 4 bases at J; junction bases unmatched: 12. Germline-derived CDR1 and CDR2 are LNHDA and SQIVND (reference sequence). The CDR3 covers 16 residues. The CDR3: CASSTIRGMMGTEAFF. The CDR3 coding sequence is TGTGCCAGTAGTACAATCAGGGGGATGATGGGCACTGAAGCTTTCTTT.

CDR3 bases: TGCGCCAGCAGCCCCGTTCAGTCTCGCTCCTACGAGCAGTACTTC. It yields the protein CASSPVQSRSYEQYF. The V gene is TRBV4-1, the J gene TRBJ2-7; D not resolved. Looked up from germline, CDR1 is MGHRA and CDR2 is YSYEKL. V was trimmed by 4 bases and J by 0 bases, leaving 13 bases between them. The CDR3 has 15 residues.

This chain uses TRBV9 with TRBJ2-3; 8 bases agree with TRBD2. The CDR3 has 16 amino acids. Germline V gene sequence: CDR1 SGDLS, CDR2 YYNGEE. Losses at the gene ends were 3 bases for V and 4 bases for J; bases not matched to a gene: 10. CDR3 coding DNA: TGTGCCAGCAGCGCCTTGGGACTAGTTGGGGCAGATACGCAGTATTTT. Protein sequence: CASSALGLVGADTQYF. Looking up the rest from reference TRBV9 and TRBJ2-3 gives the full variable domain: DSGVTQTPKHLITATGQRVTLRCSPRSGDLSVYWYQQSLDQGLQFLIQYYNGEERAKGNILERFSAQQFPDLHSELNLSSLELGDSALYFCASSALGLVGADTQYFGPGTRLTVL.

The V call is TRBV28, the J call TRBJ1-1; D is unresolved. Germline V CDR1 and CDR2: MDHEN, SYDVKM. V was trimmed by 5 bases and J by 11 bases, leaving 21 bases between them. The CDR3 sequence is 14 residues long. The CDR3 DNA reads as TGTGCCAGCAGTCCCCCCGGAGGCAGTCGTATGGCTTTCTTT. Amino acids: CASSPPGGSRMAFF.

The chain recombines TRBV11-2 with TRBJ2-7; 8 bases agree with TRBD1. This CDR3 region has 15 residues. Trimming cost V 5 bases and J 4 bases; bases outside gene matches: 10. Per the germline V gene, CDR1 is SGHAT and CDR2 is FQNNGV. The CDR3 sequence is CASSTGTGGGYEQYF. The CDR3 DNA reads TGTGCCAGCAGCACCGGGACAGGAGGTGGGTACGAGCAGTACTTC.

The chain recombines TRBV7-9 with TRBJ2-5; D possibly uses TRBD1 or TRBD2 (6 bases each). Trimming shortened V by 5 bases and J by 5 bases, and 18 bases separated the two germline ends. In germline, CDR1 is SEHNR, CDR2 FQNEAQ (reference sequence). The CDR3 consists of 15 residues. This CDR3 reads CASSPVGGVGETQYF. CDR3 nucleotide sequence: TGTGCCAGCAGCCCTGTGGGGGGCGTGGGGGAGACCCAGTACTTC.

V and J are TRBV29-1 and TRBJ1-1; TRBD1 might be the D (5 bases). The CDR3 spans 13 residues. Germline CDR1 and CDR2: SQVTM and ANQGSEA. The V and J ends lost 5 bases and 3 bases respectively, with 13 bases between them. The chain's CDR3 is CSVNWGWDTEAFF. For the CDR3, the DNA is TGCAGCGTTAATTGGGGGTGGGACACTGAAGCTTTCTTT.

The chain is built from TRBV6-1 and TRBJ1-1; no clear D. The CDR3 loop spans 13 amino acids. V lost 11 bases, J lost 4 bases, and 17 bases lay in between. CDR1 is MNHNS, CDR2 SASEGT, per germline. The CDR3 loop reads CASRGLLVTEAFF. In nucleotides, the CDR3 is TGTGCCTCGCGCGGGCTATTGGTCACTGAAGCTTTCTTT.

The genes are TRBV2 and TRBJ2-5; D is possibly TRBD1 (5 bases). Trimming stripped 8 bases from V and 2 bases from J, with 15 bases between. The CDR3 has 14 amino acids. The germline V gene has CDR1 SNHLY and CDR2 FYNNEI. The CDR3, as DNA: TGTGCCAGCGACAGCCAGGCGAAACAAGAGACCCAGTACTTC. Residues: CASDSQAKQETQYF.

The J gene is TRBJ1-1, the V gene TRBV20-1; D gene uncertain. This CDR3 contains 10 residues. The germline CDR1 and CDR2 sequences are DFQATT and SNEGSKA (reference sequence). V lost 8 bases and J 7 bases, leaving 11 bases between the germline ends. As DNA, the CDR3 is TGCAGTCCCCCCGGACGTGAAGCTTTCTTT. Translated, it gives CSPPGREAFF.

The chain employs TRBV28 and TRBJ2-7, with 7 bases matching TRBD2. V was clipped by 1 base and J by 2 bases; unmatched bases: 8. The V gene's germline CDR1 is MDHEN and CDR2 SYDVKM. The CDR3 extends over 16 amino acids. CDR3 sequence reads: CASSLLAGGGPYEQYF. The CDR3 coding sequence is TGTGCCAGCAGTTTATTAGCGGGTGGGGGTCCCTACGAGCAGTACTTC.

The rearrangement links TRBV7-2 to TRBJ2-1; the D gene is possibly TRBD2 (6 bases). Germline CDR1 SGHTA, CDR2 FQGNSA. Trimming removed 2 bases at V and 2 bases at J, with 10 bases between. This CDR3 is 15 amino acids long. The CDR3 DNA reads as TGTGCCAGCAGCTTACCGGGAGTAACCTACAATGAGCAGTTCTTC. Translation: CASSLPGVTYNEQFF.

This clone was counted only a few times. This chain connects TRBV7-3 to TRBJ2-3; 7 nucleotides align to TRBD1. The V segment lost 4 bases and the J segment 5 bases; nucleotides outside the gene matches: 6. CDR3 length: 14 residues. Per the germline V gene, CDR1 is SGHTA and CDR2 is FQGTGA. CDR3 residues: CASSSGQAVDTQYF. Written as DNA, the CDR3 is TGTGCCAGCAGCTCCGGACAGGCGGTAGATACGCAGTATTTT.

The chain uses TRBV5-4 and TRBJ2-2; D is perhaps TRBD2 (6 bases). Trimming cost V 4 bases and J 1 base, with 14 bases left between them. The germline V gene encodes CDR1 SGHNT and CDR2 YYREEE (reference sequence). This CDR3 has 16 residues. The CDR3 protein is CASSARIAENTGELFF. The CDR3 nucleotides are TGTGCCAGCAGCGCGAGGATAGCGGAGAACACCGGGGAGCTGTTTTTT.

J is TRBJ2-3 and V is TRBV5-1, with 7 bases that match TRBD2. The CDR3 runs 14 residues. Per germline, CDR1 SGHRS and CDR2 YFSETQ. V was clipped by 1 base and J by 4 bases; unmatched bases: 3. CDR3 nucleotide sequence: TGCGCCAGCAGCTTGAGGCTAGCGGCAGATACGCAGTATTTT. Residues: CASSLRLAADTQYF.

The chain couples TRBV29-1 to TRBJ1-2; no definite D call. V dropped 4 bases and J dropped 2 bases, with 8 bases sitting between them. CDR1 and CDR2 from the germline V gene are SQVTM and ANQGSEA. The CDR3 runs to 12 residues. This CDR3 is CSVGISNYGYTF. The CDR3 DNA is TGCAGCGTTGGGATATCAAACTATGGCTACACCTTC.

This chain links TRBV28 with TRBJ2-1; TRBD2 matches 9 bases. Germline V gene data show CDR1 as MDHEN and CDR2 as SYDVKM. With V trimmed by 6 bases and J by 1 base, 7 bases remained unmatched. The CDR3 has 16 amino acids. CDR3 DNA: TGTGCCAGCAGGCAGGGCGGGAGGGCGTCCTACAATGAGCAGTTCTTC. The encoded protein is CASRQGGRASYNEQFF.